The following is a TCR beta chain sequence with its context. The sample comes from a study of T cells after posttransplantation cyclophosphamide. Busulfan-fludarabine conditioning, marrow transplant, and cyclophosphamide on days +3 and +4 were administered. Profiled with immunoSEQ multiplex PCR; TCRdb holds only in-frame clones, not every one. The data show about 7,600 clones, roughly 80% seen once. This CDR3 is built from 13 residues. With 2 bases removed from V and 5 bases from J, the gap between germline ends came to 9 bases. CDR1 is SGHVT, CDR2 SQSDAQ, per germline. V and J are TRBV7-4 and TRBJ1-2, with D possibly TRBD1 on 5 matching bases. The TCR sequence derives from a female patient in her thirties or forties who received an allogeneic stem cell transplant from a related donor, was CMV-positive, and had no GVHD. Some T cells may possibly be graft donor cells. This specimen was CD4+ T cells sorted from blood, taken about 1,000 days after allogeneic stem cell transplant with posttransplant cyclophosphamide. The CDR3 loop is CASSLTGLYGYTF. For the CDR3, the DNA is TGTGCCAGCAGCTTAACAGGCCTTTATGGCTACACCTTC. Looking up the rest from reference TRBV7-4 and TRBJ1-2 gives the full variable domain: GAGVSQSPRYKVAKRGRDVALRCDSISGHVTLYWYRQTLGQGSEVLTYSQSDAQRDKSGRPSGRFSAERPERSVSTLKIQRTEQGDSAVYLCASSLTGLYGYTFGSGTRLTVV.